Listed below are T cell receptor beta chains from one sample, sequenced in a study of T cells in localized non-small cell lung cancer. Assay: immunoSEQ multiplex PCR; the TCRdb copy retains only in-frame clones and omits some. The sample lists roughly 21,000 clones, approximately 84% occurring once. The specimen was peripheral blood, collected before any cancer treatment. The receptors here all came from a man aged 40 to 69 with stage I lung adenocarcinoma. Both conserved end residues are part of each CDR3. D genes are given only for firm matches. The size entry is marked missing in some rows and otherwise reads once, few, many or a size class.

cdr3_nt: TGTGCCAGTAGTATAGGGGGAGCCATCACTGAAGCTTTCTTT
cdr3_aa: CASSIGGAITEAFF
cdr3_length: 14
j_call: TRBJ1-1
clone_size: .
v_call: TRBV19
d_call: .

cdr3_nt: TGTGCCAGCTCACCGGGACAGGGTGGGGAGACCCAGTACTTC
cdr3_aa: CASSPGQGGETQYF
cdr3_length: 14
j_call: TRBJ2-5
clone_size: .
v_call: TRBV18
d_call: TRBD1

cdr3_nt: TGTGCCAGCAGCCACACAGGGGGCTATGGCTACACCTTC
cdr3_aa: CASSHTGGYGYTF
cdr3_length: 13
j_call: TRBJ1-2
clone_size: .
v_call: TRBV7-2
d_call: TRBD1

cdr3_nt: TGCGCCAGCAGCTTGCGTGCGGAGGCGGCGGACACCGGGGAGCTGTTTTTT
cdr3_aa: CASSLRAEAADTGELFF
cdr3_length: 17
j_call: TRBJ2-2
clone_size: .
v_call: TRBV5-1
d_call: .

cdr3_nt: TGTGCCAGCAGCCCCCGGTCGAATATGCCAGATACGCAGTATTTT
cdr3_aa: CASSPRSNMPDTQYF
cdr3_length: 15
j_call: TRBJ2-3
clone_size: .
v_call: TRBV7-2
d_call: .

cdr3_nt: TGTGCCAGCAGCCTCTTGTACTACAATGAGCAGCTCTTC
cdr3_aa: CASSLLYYNEQLF
cdr3_length: 13
j_call: TRBJ2-1
clone_size: .
v_call: TRBV11-2
d_call: .

cdr3_nt: TGTGCCATCAGCGCAACAGGGGGTAATACTGAAGCTTTCTTT
cdr3_aa: CAISATGGNTEAFF
cdr3_length: 14
j_call: TRBJ1-1
clone_size: .
v_call: TRBV10-3
d_call: TRBD1

cdr3_nt: TGTGCCAGCAGAAGGGGGGCCTCACAGATCCAGTACTTC
cdr3_aa: CASRRGASQIQYF
cdr3_length: 13
j_call: TRBJ2-5
clone_size: .
v_call: TRBV6-1
d_call: .

cdr3_nt: TGTGCCAGCAGTTATGGGTCTAGCGGGTACGAGCAGTACTTC
cdr3_aa: CASSYGSSGYEQYF
cdr3_length: 14
j_call: TRBJ2-7
clone_size: .
v_call: TRBV6-6
d_call: TRBD2

cdr3_nt: TGTGCCAGCTCACCAGGGGAGACTTCAGGAAACACCATATATTTT
cdr3_aa: CASSPGETSGNTIYF
cdr3_length: 15
j_call: TRBJ1-3
clone_size: .
v_call: TRBV18
d_call: .

cdr3_nt: TGTGCCTGGACTCAGGGTTGGGGGGAGACCCAGTACTTC
cdr3_aa: CAWTQGWGETQYF
cdr3_length: 13
j_call: TRBJ2-5
clone_size: once
v_call: TRBV30
d_call: .

cdr3_nt: TGTGCCAGCAGTTTGGGGGCCCAGGAGACCCAGTACTTC
cdr3_aa: CASSLGAQETQYF
cdr3_length: 13
j_call: TRBJ2-5
clone_size: .
v_call: TRBV28
d_call: .

cdr3_nt: TGCGCCAGCAGCCAACCCGGGACAGGGGGCCTAGGCTATGGCTACACCTTC
cdr3_aa: CASSQPGTGGLGYGYTF
cdr3_length: 17
j_call: TRBJ1-2
clone_size: .
v_call: TRBV4-1
d_call: TRBD1

cdr3_nt: TGTGCCACCGGGGGGGGGACCCAGTACTTC
cdr3_aa: CATGGGTQYF
cdr3_length: 10
j_call: TRBJ2-5
clone_size: .
v_call: TRBV2
d_call: TRBD2

cdr3_nt: TGTGCCAGCAGCGCTACGACAGGGGATGGGGAGCAGTTCTTC
cdr3_aa: CASSATTGDGEQFF
cdr3_length: 14
j_call: TRBJ2-1
clone_size: .
v_call: TRBV9
d_call: TRBD1

cdr3_nt: TGTGCCAGCAGTTTGGGAAAGACCTACGAGCAGTACTTC
cdr3_aa: CASSLGKTYEQYF
cdr3_length: 13
j_call: TRBJ2-7
clone_size: .
v_call: TRBV26
d_call: .

cdr3_nt: TGCGCCAGCAGCTTACCAAAGACTAGCGGGGGGGCAGATGAGCAGTTCTTC
cdr3_aa: CASSLPKTSGGADEQFF
cdr3_length: 17
j_call: TRBJ2-1
clone_size: .
v_call: TRBV5-1
d_call: TRBD2

cdr3_nt: TGTGCCAGCAGCTTAGTTTCCGGGGAAGACTACGAGCAGTACTTC
cdr3_aa: CASSLVSGEDYEQYF
cdr3_length: 15
j_call: TRBJ2-7
clone_size: .
v_call: TRBV7-8
d_call: .

cdr3_nt: TGCGCCAGCAGCCAAGAAGAGGGTACTGATACGCAGTATTTT
cdr3_aa: CASSQEEGTDTQYF
cdr3_length: 14
j_call: TRBJ2-3
clone_size: .
v_call: TRBV4-3
d_call: .

cdr3_nt: TGTGCCAGTAGTACAACAGGGGCTGGAAACACCATATATTTT
cdr3_aa: CASSTTGAGNTIYF
cdr3_length: 14
j_call: TRBJ1-3
clone_size: .
v_call: TRBV19
d_call: TRBD1

cdr3_nt: TGCGCCAGCAGCTTAGATACAGGGACTAACACTGAAGCTTTCTTT
cdr3_aa: CASSLDTGTNTEAFF
cdr3_length: 15
j_call: TRBJ1-1
clone_size: .
v_call: TRBV5-1
d_call: .

cdr3_nt: TGTGCCAGCAGTTTGCTGTTCTATGGCTACACCTTC
cdr3_aa: CASSLLFYGYTF
cdr3_length: 12
j_call: TRBJ1-2
clone_size: .
v_call: TRBV28
d_call: .

cdr3_nt: TGTGCCAGTAGTGTATTAACGGGACAGGGGGTTAATCAGCCCCAGCATTTT
cdr3_aa: CASSVLTGQGVNQPQHF
cdr3_length: 17
j_call: TRBJ1-5
clone_size: .
v_call: TRBV19
d_call: TRBD1

cdr3_nt: TGCGCCAGCAGCTTGGGGGACAGGTACAATGAGCAGTTCTTC
cdr3_aa: CASSLGDRYNEQFF
cdr3_length: 14
j_call: TRBJ2-1
clone_size: .
v_call: TRBV5-1
d_call: TRBD1

cdr3_nt: TGTGCCAGTGCCAGACGACTGCAGCCCCAGCATTTT
cdr3_aa: CASARRLQPQHF
cdr3_length: 12
j_call: TRBJ1-5
clone_size: .
v_call: TRBV28
d_call: .

cdr3_nt: TGTGCCAGCAGCTCCTCTGGTCGGCCCTACAATGAGCAGTTCTTC
cdr3_aa: CASSSSGRPYNEQFF
cdr3_length: 15
j_call: TRBJ2-1
clone_size: .
v_call: TRBV5-4
d_call: .

cdr3_nt: TGCGCCAGCAGCTTGGGATCAGGGACCGGGGAGCTGTTTTTT
cdr3_aa: CASSLGSGTGELFF
cdr3_length: 14
j_call: TRBJ2-2
clone_size: .
v_call: TRBV5-1
d_call: .

cdr3_nt: TGTGCCAGCAGTCCCGGACTAGCGGGGGGGGAGACCCAGTACTTC
cdr3_aa: CASSPGLAGGETQYF
cdr3_length: 15
j_call: TRBJ2-5
clone_size: .
v_call: TRBV28
d_call: TRBD2

cdr3_nt: TGTGCCAGCAGCTTGGAGGGGTATAGCACAGATACGCAGTATTTT
cdr3_aa: CASSLEGYSTDTQYF
cdr3_length: 15
j_call: TRBJ2-3
clone_size: once
v_call: TRBV7-3
d_call: .

cdr3_nt: TGTGCCACCCCCAAAAGAAGCGGGAATGAAAAACTGTTTTTT
cdr3_aa: CATPKRSGNEKLFF
cdr3_length: 14
j_call: TRBJ1-4
clone_size: few
v_call: TRBV19
d_call: .

cdr3_nt: TGCAGCTCTATACGAGGAATCTACACAGATACGCAGTATTTT
cdr3_aa: CSSIRGIYTDTQYF
cdr3_length: 14
j_call: TRBJ2-3
clone_size: .
v_call: TRBV29-1
d_call: .

cdr3_nt: TGCGCCAGCAGCCCGGCGGCGGGGGGCTACGAGCAGTACTTC
cdr3_aa: CASSPAAGGYEQYF
cdr3_length: 14
j_call: TRBJ2-7
clone_size: .
v_call: TRBV5-1
d_call: TRBD2

cdr3_nt: TGTGCCAGCAGCTCCCCCGGGACAGGGGTGTACGAGCAGTACTTC
cdr3_aa: CASSSPGTGVYEQYF
cdr3_length: 15
j_call: TRBJ2-7
clone_size: .
v_call: TRBV28
d_call: TRBD1

cdr3_nt: TGCGCCAGCCGTTTATTGCAGGGGACTACCGGGGAGCTGTTTTTT
cdr3_aa: CASRLLQGTTGELFF
cdr3_length: 15
j_call: TRBJ2-2
clone_size: once
v_call: TRBV5-1
d_call: .

cdr3_nt: TGTGCCAGCAGTTTGTCAACTAGCAGCAATGAGCAGTTCTTC
cdr3_aa: CASSLSTSSNEQFF
cdr3_length: 14
j_call: TRBJ2-1
clone_size: .
v_call: TRBV27
d_call: .

cdr3_nt: TGTGCCACAAAGGGTCAGAGTAATCAGCCCCAGCATTTT
cdr3_aa: CATKGQSNQPQHF
cdr3_length: 13
j_call: TRBJ1-5
clone_size: .
v_call: TRBV2
d_call: .